Here is one T cell receptor (beta chain) with its context. Antigen: not known. The V and J ends lost 0 bases and 4 bases, in that order; junction bases with no gene match: 5. Germline CDR1 and CDR2: SNHLY and FYNNEI. The CDR3 loop spans 15 amino acids. Together with a sample-barcoded 5' primer, a J-beta primer mix was included in a second PCR lasting roughly 6 to 12 cycles. TCRdb re-called the 5' RACE reads through MiXCR, storing one row per CDR3 protein. This sample has about 810,000 distinct CDR3 sequences, with around 36% found just once. This sample stems from a study of blood T cells in healthy people across ages. The study, taken as a whole, reports: Per-million-T-cell TCR beta diversity fell roughly linearly with age. Not knowing donor CMV status may have confounded expanded clonotype changes. Comparison with aged donors showed that long-lived donors had more naive CD4+ cells and higher diversity. Investigators viewed diversity estimates from one million T cells as underestimates, the study reported.

This TCR was recovered from a man aged 18 to 35 in good health. The V call is TRBV2, the J call TRBJ1-1, with TRBD1 matching 7 bases. Specimen: blood. This CDR3 is CASSEAEGAGTEAFF. The DNA of the CDR3 is TGTGCCAGCAGTGAAGCAGAGGGGGCCGGCACTGAAGCTTTCTTT. The variable domain in full, completed from reference TRBV2 and TRBJ1-1, reads EPEVTQTPSHQVTQMGQEVILRCVPISNHLYFYWYRQILGQKVEFLVSFYNNEISEKSEIFDDQFSVERPDGSNFTLKIRSTKLEDSAMYFCASSEAEGAGTEAFFGQGTRLTVV.